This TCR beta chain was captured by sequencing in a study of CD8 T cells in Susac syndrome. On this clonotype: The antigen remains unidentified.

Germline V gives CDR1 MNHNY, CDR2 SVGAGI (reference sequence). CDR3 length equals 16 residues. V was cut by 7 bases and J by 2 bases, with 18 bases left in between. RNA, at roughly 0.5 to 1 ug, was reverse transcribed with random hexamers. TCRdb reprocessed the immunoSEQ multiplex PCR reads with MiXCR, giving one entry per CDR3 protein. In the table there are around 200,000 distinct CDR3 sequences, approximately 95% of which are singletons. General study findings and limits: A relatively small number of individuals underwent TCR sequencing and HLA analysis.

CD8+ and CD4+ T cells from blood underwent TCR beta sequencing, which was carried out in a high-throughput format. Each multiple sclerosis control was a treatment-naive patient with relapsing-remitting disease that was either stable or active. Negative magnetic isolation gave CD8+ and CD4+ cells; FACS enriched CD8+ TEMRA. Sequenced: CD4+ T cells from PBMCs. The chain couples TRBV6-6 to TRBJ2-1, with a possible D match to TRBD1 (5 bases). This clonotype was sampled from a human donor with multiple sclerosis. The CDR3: CASTRTPGNPYNEQFF. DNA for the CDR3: TGTGCCAGCACCCGTACCCCAGGGAACCCCTACAATGAGCAGTTCTTC.